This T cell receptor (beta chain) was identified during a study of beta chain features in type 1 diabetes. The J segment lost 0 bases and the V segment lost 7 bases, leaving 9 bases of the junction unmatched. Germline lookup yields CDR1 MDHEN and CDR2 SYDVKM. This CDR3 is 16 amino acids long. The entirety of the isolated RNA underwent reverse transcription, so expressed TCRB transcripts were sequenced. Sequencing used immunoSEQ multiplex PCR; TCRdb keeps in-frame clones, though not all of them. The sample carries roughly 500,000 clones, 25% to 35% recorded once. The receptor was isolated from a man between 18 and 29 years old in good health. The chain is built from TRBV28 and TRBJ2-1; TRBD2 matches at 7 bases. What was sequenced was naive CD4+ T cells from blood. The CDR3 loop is CASTPGGTTSYNEQFF. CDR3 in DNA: TGTGCCAGCACTCCCGGGGGGACTACCTCCTACAATGAGCAGTTCTTC.